This is a list of T cell receptor beta chains from one sample in a study of cytomegalovirus exposure and HLA in healthy donors. Produced via immunoSEQ multiplex PCR; TCRdb's table is partial and in-frame only. The data contain around 120,000 clones, 81% of them seen just once; the ten biggest clones take up 1.8%. Material for sequencing was PBMCs. All receptors come from a man younger than 35 in good health and CMV-seronegative. CDR3s include the opening cysteine and the closing phenylalanine or tryptophan. D genes are given only for firm matches. For some rows the clone size is stated as once, few or many, or as a class when expanded; others skip it.

D	J	size	V	CDR3	DNA
.	TRBJ2-2	.	TRBV7-9	CASSPRDTGELFF	TGTGCCAGCAGCCCTCGGGACACCGGGGAGCTGTTTTTT
.	TRBJ1-6	.	TRBV19	CASKRSHPDNSPLHF	TGTGCCAGTAAGCGGAGTCATCCGGATAATTCACCCCTCCACTTT
TRBD1	TRBJ2-7	.	TRBV9	CASSVAKDRGPFREQYF	TGTGCCAGCAGCGTAGCGAAGGACAGGGGGCCATTCCGCGAGCAGTACTTC
TRBD1	TRBJ1-2	.	TRBV5-1	CASSYQPGQGAYGYTF	TGCGCCAGCAGCTACCAACCTGGACAGGGGGCATATGGCTACACCTTC
TRBD2	TRBJ2-3	.	TRBV27	CASSLSGGASDTQYF	TGTGCCAGCAGTTTAAGCGGGGGGGCCTCAGATACGCAGTATTTT
.	TRBJ1-2	.	TRBV2	CASSPSGTGRGYTF	TGTGCCAGCAGCCCCTCCGGAACAGGGCGAGGCTACACCTTC
TRBD2	TRBJ2-2	.	TRBV5-8	CASSLGTSGAAGELFF	TGTGCCAGCAGCTTGGGTACTAGCGGGGCGGCCGGGGAGCTGTTTTTT
TRBD2	TRBJ2-4	.	TRBV9	CASSVSWSGGINIQYF	TGTGCCAGCAGCGTATCCTGGAGCGGGGGAATAAACATTCAGTACTTC
TRBD2	TRBJ2-3	.	TRBV11-2	CASSLGRGGTDTQYF	TGTGCCAGCAGCTTAGGGCGGGGGGGGACAGATACGCAGTATTTT
TRBD1	TRBJ2-1	.	TRBV7-6	CASRRDRGTYNEQFF	TGTGCCAGCAGACGTGACAGGGGCACCTACAATGAGCAGTTCTTC
TRBD1	TRBJ1-1	.	TRBV25-1	CASSVTGTTEAFF	TGTGCCAGCAGTGTGACAGGGACCACTGAAGCTTTCTTT
.	TRBJ2-1	.	TRBV19	CASSIIKGAYNEQFF	TGTGCCAGTAGTATAATTAAGGGGGCCTACAATGAGCAGTTCTTC
.	TRBJ1-1	.	TRBV21-1	CASSKDPGGEAFF	TGTGCCAGCAGCAAAGATCCAGGAGGGGAAGCTTTCTTT
.	TRBJ1-2	few	TRBV4-3	CASSQGQGTDGYTF	TGCGCCAGCAGCCAAGGGCAGGGAACGGATGGCTACACCTTC
TRBD1	TRBJ1-2	.	TRBV11-2	CASSTTTGKGTYGYTF	TGTGCCAGCAGCACTACGACAGGGAAAGGGACCTATGGCTACACCTTC
TRBD1	TRBJ2-1	.	TRBV5-4	CASSAQGQGYNEQFF	TGTGCCAGCAGCGCGCAAGGACAGGGCTACAATGAGCAGTTCTTC
TRBD1	TRBJ2-1	.	TRBV27	CASSPNRGRHEQFF	TGTGCCAGCAGTCCAAACAGGGGGCGTCATGAGCAGTTCTTC
TRBD1	TRBJ1-5	.	TRBV7-8	CASSFGQGVLNQPQHF	TGTGCCAGCAGCTTCGGACAGGGGGTCCTCAATCAGCCCCAGCATTTT
TRBD1	TRBJ1-4	once	TRBV19	CASSGPRDRGGEKLFF	TGTGCCAGTAGCGGACCCCGGGACAGGGGAGGTGAAAAACTGTTTTTT
TRBD1	TRBJ1-2	few	TRBV7-2	CASSPQGASNNYGYTF	TGTGCCAGCAGCCCCCAGGGGGCCAGTAATAACTATGGCTACACCTTC
TRBD2	TRBJ2-4	.	TRBV19	CASSMGGKAKNIQYF	TGTGCCAGTAGTATGGGGGGGAAGGCCAAAAACATTCAGTACTTC
TRBD2	TRBJ2-1	.	TRBV5-1	CASSARTSGGRRYNEQFF	TGCGCCAGCAGCGCGCGGACTAGCGGGGGTCGCCGGTACAATGAGCAGTTCTTC
.	TRBJ2-3	.	TRBV5-1	CASSLEGRRGTDTQYF	TGCGCCAGCAGCTTGGAGGGCAGGCGGGGCACAGATACGCAGTATTTT
TRBD1	TRBJ1-1	.	TRBV19	CASSSRQGGEAFF	TGTGCCAGTAGTTCAAGACAGGGGGGTGAAGCTTTCTTT
.	TRBJ2-7	.	TRBV6-1	CASWRGSYEQYF	TGTGCCAGCTGGAGAGGCTCCTACGAGCAGTACTTC
.	TRBJ2-2	.	TRBV11-2	CASTVQGTGELFF	TGTGCCAGCACCGTACAGGGAACCGGGGAGCTGTTTTTT
.	TRBJ2-7	.	TRBV19	CASSWAGKRYEQYF	TGTGCCAGTAGTTGGGCAGGGAAAAGGTACGAGCAGTACTTC
.	TRBJ1-1	.	TRBV27	CATAPRGRAEAFF	TGTGCCACCGCGCCACGGGGTCGGGCTGAAGCTTTCTTT
.	TRBJ2-1	.	TRBV29-1	CSVSRQNSYNEQFF	TGCAGCGTCAGCCGACAGAACTCCTACAATGAGCAGTTCTTC
.	TRBJ1-1	.	TRBV7-2	CASSLRGEAFF	TGTGCCAGCAGCTTACGAGGTGAAGCTTTCTTT
.	TRBJ1-5	.	TRBV18	CASSPEDNQPQHF	TGTGCCAGCTCACCAGAGGACAATCAGCCCCAGCATTTT
TRBD1	TRBJ1-5	few	TRBV19	CASSTYRGGNQPQHF	TGTGCCAGTAGTACTTACAGGGGCGGCAATCAGCCCCAGCATTTT
TRBD2	TRBJ2-1	few	TRBV11-2	CASSLGLAGASSYNEQFF	TGTGCCAGCAGCTTAGGTCTAGCGGGTGCCAGCTCCTACAATGAGCAGTTCTTC
TRBD1	TRBJ2-7	.	TRBV7-8	CASSPGQGNEQYF	TGTGCCAGCAGCCCGGGACAGGGAAACGAGCAGTACTTC
TRBD1	TRBJ2-1	few	TRBV2	CASSGTGGGNANEQFF	TGTGCCAGCAGTGGGACAGGGGGCGGGAACGCGAATGAGCAGTTCTTC
.	TRBJ1-2	.	TRBV5-1	CASSLGAIGYTF	TGCGCCAGCAGCTTGGGGGCCATTGGCTACACCTTC
.	TRBJ2-1	.	TRBV19	CASILTGGPPNEQFF	TGTGCCAGTATTTTAACGGGGGGCCCTCCCAATGAGCAGTTCTTC
.	TRBJ2-7	.	TRBV21-1	CASRTPTCRDRGLEQYF	TGTGCCAGCAGGACCCCCACCTGTAGGGACAGGGGGCTTGAGCAGTACTTC
TRBD1	TRBJ1-2	.	TRBV28	CASIRQGAPTGGYTF	TGTGCCAGCATTCGACAGGGGGCCCCCACGGGTGGCTACACCTTC
.	TRBJ1-1	.	TRBV19	CASGLNTEAFF	TGTGCCAGCGGGTTGAACACTGAAGCTTTCTTT
TRBD1	TRBJ1-6	few	TRBV4-1	CASSHPWDRGRNSPLHF	TGCGCCAGCAGCCATCCCTGGGACAGGGGGCGAAATTCACCCCTCCACTTT
.	TRBJ2-7	.	TRBV6-1	CASSEPGLSYEQYF	TGTGCCAGCAGTGAACCGGGACTCTCCTACGAGCAGTACTTC
.	TRBJ2-7	.	TRBV5-5	CASSLDTAYEQYF	TGTGCCAGCAGCTTGGACACCGCCTACGAGCAGTACTTC
TRBD1	TRBJ2-3	once	TRBV9	CASSVPQTGVVTDTQYF	TGTGCCAGCAGCGTACCCCAGACAGGGGTAGTCACAGATACGCAGTATTTT
TRBD2	TRBJ2-3	.	TRBV19	CASSNPGTSVSDTQYF	TGTGCCAGTAGTAACCCCGGGACTAGCGTTTCAGATACGCAGTATTTT
.	TRBJ2-3	.	TRBV5-4	CASSLTRDSQYF	TGTGCCAGCAGCTTGACGCGGGACAGTCAGTATTTT
TRBD1	TRBJ1-5	few	TRBV27	CASSLDRGGQPQHF	TGTGCCAGCAGTTTAGACAGGGGTGGACAGCCCCAGCATTTT
.	TRBJ2-7	.	TRBV5-1	CASSNESGTLLYEQYF	TGCGCCAGCAGCAATGAATCCGGGACACTTCTCTACGAGCAGTACTTC
.	TRBJ2-7	.	TRBV9	CASSVAPLGEQYF	TGTGCCAGCAGCGTAGCTCCCCTCGGCGAGCAGTACTTC
TRBD1	TRBJ1-4	few	TRBV6-5	CASSHSTGRQEKLFF	TGTGCCAGCAGCCACTCGACAGGGAGACAGGAAAAACTGTTTTTT
.	TRBJ1-5	.	TRBV27	CASNPQAINQPQHF	TGTGCCAGTAACCCACAGGCGATCAATCAGCCCCAGCATTTT
.	TRBJ2-5	.	TRBV6-1	CASSALMEETQYF	TGTGCCAGCAGTGCCCTAATGGAAGAGACCCAGTACTTC
TRBD1	TRBJ1-2	.	TRBV25-1	CASSGLSRGNYGYTF	TGTGCCAGCAGTGGACTCTCCAGGGGGAACTATGGCTACACCTTC
TRBD2	TRBJ2-7	.	TRBV6-5	CASSYAGGGGYEQYF	TGTGCCAGCAGTTACGCGGGGGGAGGTGGCTACGAGCAGTACTTC
.	TRBJ1-1	.	TRBV6-1	CASRQQGNTEAFF	TGTGCCAGCAGACAACAGGGAAACACTGAAGCTTTCTTT
TRBD1	TRBJ1-1	.	TRBV28	CASGGQANTEAFF	TGTGCCAGCGGGGGACAGGCGAACACTGAAGCTTTCTTT
TRBD1	TRBJ2-7	.	TRBV7-6	CASSLAPNGQGQQYF	TGTGCCAGCAGCTTAGCCCCTAACGGACAGGGTCAACAGTACTTC